These T cell receptor beta chains were read from a single sample in a study of blood T cell repertoires in COVID-19. Assay used: immunoSEQ multiplex PCR; TCRdb lists only in-frame clones, some missing. The table shows 200,000 to 300,000 clones, with approximately 82% occurring only once. The sample consisted of peripheral blood. These receptors all come from a woman of 80 years or more with acute or convalescent COVID-19. The CDR3 runs from the conserved cysteine through the conserved F or W. The order of the fields is J gene, V gene, clone size, CDR3 protein. For some rows the clone size is stated as once, few or many, or as a class when expanded; others skip it.

j_gene: TRBJ2-3
v_gene: TRBV11-3
abundance: -
CDR3aa: CASSLGDYADTQYF

j_gene: TRBJ1-2
v_gene: TRBV11-2
abundance: once
CDR3aa: CASSLSGGDGYTF

j_gene: TRBJ2-7
v_gene: TRBV27
abundance: -
CDR3aa: CASRDSGRPYEQYF

j_gene: TRBJ1-1
v_gene: TRBV4-1
abundance: -
CDR3aa: CASSPDRVNTEAFF

j_gene: TRBJ2-1
v_gene: TRBV7-6
abundance: once
CDR3aa: CASSPSGSGENEQFF

j_gene: TRBJ2-5
v_gene: TRBV6-6
abundance: -
CDR3aa: CASSFAERETQYF

j_gene: TRBJ2-5
v_gene: TRBV3-1/TRBV3-2
abundance: -
CDR3aa: CASSQNRAPETQYF

j_gene: TRBJ2-7
v_gene: TRBV4-2
abundance: -
CDR3aa: CASSQDWGLATYEQYF

j_gene: TRBJ2-6
v_gene: TRBV7-9
abundance: -
CDR3aa: CASSRAGSGNVLTF

j_gene: TRBJ1-2
v_gene: TRBV7-3
abundance: -
CDR3aa: CASSSLDRGPLDYGYTF

j_gene: TRBJ2-2
v_gene: TRBV6-2/TRBV6-3
abundance: once
CDR3aa: CASSPSYPMNSGGELFF

j_gene: TRBJ2-1
v_gene: TRBV20-1
abundance: -
CDR3aa: CSASSSRDNEQFF

j_gene: TRBJ2-1
v_gene: TRBV28
abundance: -
CDR3aa: CASSPDTYNEQFF

j_gene: TRBJ2-7
v_gene: TRBV27
abundance: -
CDR3aa: CASSSAGGGSGSLYEQYF

j_gene: TRBJ2-7
v_gene: TRBV15
abundance: once
CDR3aa: CATRSGGNRVSGEQYF

j_gene: TRBJ2-7
v_gene: TRBV7-9
abundance: -
CDR3aa: CASSSARSIGAYEQYF

j_gene: TRBJ2-2
v_gene: TRBV6-2/TRBV6-3
abundance: few
CDR3aa: CASSPTGKGATGELFF

j_gene: TRBJ1-2
v_gene: TRBV24-1
abundance: -
CDR3aa: CATSRDGNYGYTF

j_gene: TRBJ2-5
v_gene: TRBV5-1
abundance: -
CDR3aa: CASSLYPGQGDPFPETQYF

j_gene: TRBJ2-7
v_gene: TRBV5-1
abundance: few
CDR3aa: CASSSSGGSYEQYF

j_gene: TRBJ2-7
v_gene: TRBV28
abundance: -
CDR3aa: CASSVTGVSYEQYF

j_gene: TRBJ1-2
v_gene: TRBV5-1
abundance: -
CDR3aa: CASRGVTGTYGYTF

j_gene: TRBJ1-3
v_gene: TRBV19
abundance: -
CDR3aa: CASSRSQYGQGVSGNTIYF

j_gene: TRBJ2-7
v_gene: TRBV4-1
abundance: -
CDR3aa: CASSHRTGTYEQYF

j_gene: TRBJ1-2
v_gene: TRBV12-5
abundance: -
CDR3aa: CASGLLGSPSSNYGYTF

j_gene: TRBJ1-1
v_gene: TRBV7-3
abundance: -
CDR3aa: CASSLIAGTPGENTEAFF

j_gene: TRBJ1-2
v_gene: TRBV5-1
abundance: few
CDR3aa: CASSLNPGGADYGYTF